The source of this T cell receptor beta chain is a study of T cell repertoires in cytomegalovirus infection. Study-wide context: Public TCR beta signatures provided an indication of both CMV infection and a matching HLA type.

CDR3 length: 18 residues. Looked up from germline, CDR1 is SGHAT and CDR2 is FQNNGV. The junction had 8 bases not matched to a gene; V was cut back by 5 bases and J by 0 bases. MiXCR was run by TCRdb on the reads, yielding one entry per CDR3 protein. The repertoire holds 230,000 or so distinct CDR3 sequences, about 18% seen once, with approximately 51% in the top ten. This clonotype was found many times. Material: CD8+ T cells from PBMCs. V is TRBV11-2 and J is TRBJ2-1; TRBD2 matches at 12 bases. The clonotype originates from a human donor in good health (CMV status not recorded). Some clones in this sample may be carry-over from other donors' samples. CDR3 region: CASSTGLAGLSSYNEQFF. CDR3 DNA: TGTGCCAGCAGCACCGGACTAGCGGGGCTAAGCTCCTACAATGAGCAGTTCTTC.